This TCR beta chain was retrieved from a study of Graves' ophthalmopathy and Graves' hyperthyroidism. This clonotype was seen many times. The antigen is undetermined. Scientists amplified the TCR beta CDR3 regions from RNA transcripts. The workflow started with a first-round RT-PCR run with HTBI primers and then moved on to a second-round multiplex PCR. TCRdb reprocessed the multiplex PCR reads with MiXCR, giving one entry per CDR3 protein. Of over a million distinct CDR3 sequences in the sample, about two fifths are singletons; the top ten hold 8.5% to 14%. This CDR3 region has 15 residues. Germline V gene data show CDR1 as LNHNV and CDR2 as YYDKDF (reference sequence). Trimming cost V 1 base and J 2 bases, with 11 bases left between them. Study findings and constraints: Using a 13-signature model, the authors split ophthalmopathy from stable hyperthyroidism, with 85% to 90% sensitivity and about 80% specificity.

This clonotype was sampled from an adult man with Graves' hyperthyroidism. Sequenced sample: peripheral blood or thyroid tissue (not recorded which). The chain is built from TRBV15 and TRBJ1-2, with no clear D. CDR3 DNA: TGTGCCACCAGCAGAGGACCGGAGGCCAACTATGGCTACACCTTC. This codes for CATSRGPEANYGYTF.